Sequencing of this T cell receptor (beta chain) was carried out in a study of T cells in women clearing cervical HPV infection. About the study: Control women cleared a single incident HPV16 infection within 12 months. Study results and caveats: Combining TCR richness with V gene abundances gave approximately 0.84 AUC.

Average input was about 1,200 ng genomic DNA for immunoSEQ TCR beta CDR3 amplification. The method was immunoSEQ multiplex PCR; TCRdb's version includes in-frame clones alone and lacks a portion of them. This sample lists 22,000 or so clones; its ten largest clones have 2.5% to 3.5%. Concerning this clone: The antigen remains undetermined. The read comes to an end 3 residues before the CDR3 does, leaving the germline J gene to fill in the end.

The junction had 7 bases not matched to a gene; V was cut back by 5 bases and J by 3 bases. The V gene's germline CDR1 is DFQATT and CDR2 SNEGSKA (reference sequence). The CDR3 has 14 residues. The sequence came from a woman aged 18 to 75 with a cervical HPV16 infection that either progressed to CIN3+ or cleared (not recorded which). This chain joins TRBV20-1 and TRBJ1-5; TRBD1 agrees at 7 bases. Specimen: blood buffy coat. CDR3 region: CSAPRQGVNQPQHF. The part of the CDR3 DNA that was read is TGCAGTGCTCCAAGGCAGGGGGTCAATCAGCCC.